This T cell receptor (beta chain) was captured by sequencing in a study of T cells in Graves' hyperthyroidism and ophthalmopathy. Study background: The initial diagnosis was the point when peripheral blood was collected, ahead of any treatment.

Study conclusions and caveats: From stable hyperthyroidism, ophthalmopathy was separated by a 13 V-J model. Model output signaled ophthalmopathy a median 6.5 months ahead of onset.

A roughly 9.7 ml volume of fresh peripheral blood provided the PBMCs. The table lists this clonotype with a count of one. Antigen unknown. The ends were cut back, 5 bases at V and 0 bases at J, with 16 bases in the middle. There are 16 residues in the CDR3. CDR1 SQVTM and CDR2 ANQGSEA come from the germline V gene. What was amplified from RNA transcripts were TCR beta CDR3 regions. HTBI primers were the set used in a first-round RT-PCR of the TCR CDR3. TCRdb reprocessed the multiplex PCR reads with MiXCR, giving one entry per CDR3 protein. This sample carries a few hundred thousand distinct CDR3 sequences, approximately 17% of them seen once, and the ten largest clones take 40%.

Sequenced input: blood. This sequence joins TRBV29-1 and TRBJ1-4; no definite D call. The receptor comes from a man in his late teens or twenties with Graves' ophthalmopathy. CDR3 nucleotides: TGCAGCGTTTTCATATGGGCAGACTCAACTAATGAAAAACTGTTTTTT. It yields the protein CSVFIWADSTNEKLFF.